This paragraph reports one T cell receptor (beta chain). Only a few counts were recorded for this clonotype. The antigen it binds to is not known. Per-base qualities were not stored, and no clone one base away is much larger. The sample belongs to a study of response to subunit inactivated influenza vaccine (dated by TCRdb to 2016 to 2019). Concerning the study at large: Deep quantitative profiling of the T cell receptor repertoire was used in the study to follow responses to a trivalent subunit inactivated influenza vaccine. Points the paper makes about the study in general: The authors proposed that each seasonal influenza vaccination may bring in only a limited number of new T cells.

The receptor library was made with RT-PCR. The data were produced on an Illumina HiSeq 2500. The public sequencing data were trimmed at Q25 with fastp and processed into clonotypes with MiXCR by TCRdb, which kept only in-frame beta chains. Each CDR3 protein appears once, grouped with its most common genes and DNA. This sample gives about 570,000 distinct CDR3 sequences in total; 11% of them show up just once. The top ten clonotypes cover approximately 9.9% of the sample. The junction carries 16 bases between V and J, which are trimmed by 5 bases and 2 bases respectively. The CDR3 contains 15 residues, cysteine and phenylalanine counted. CDR3 DNA is the only sequence kept; it has 45 bases, read in frame from the first base. In addition, the sample was reused for a study of T cells expressing NK-cell markers. The second study's authors report: The TCR beta cDNA libraries were made using 5'RACE template switching, a step that added both a universal primer site and unique molecular identifiers. TCR beta-chain repertoires were profiled in sorted CD3+CD56+NKG2C+, CD3+CD56+NKG2C- and CD3+CD56-NKG2C+ T-cell subsets from about 8 donors. Among the eight sequenced donors, seven were HCMV-seropositive and one was HCMV-seronegative. In several experiments an anti-gammadeltaTCR antibody was added to restrict sorting to alphabetaTCR-expressing T cells. In more than 5 donors, the dominant CD3+CD56+NKG2C+ clonotypes ranked among the top 10 CD8+ clonotypes, making up about 1.0-8% of CD8+ T cells. Those dominant clonotypes were again the most abundant among CD3+CD56-NKG2C+ cells in four donors, at roughly 28.3-60.1%. It remained unclear whether the expanded NKG2C-expressing T cell clones were specific for HCMV antigens. The eight sequenced donors were randomly selected healthy volunteers, three men and five women. To determine HCMV serostatus, a commercial ELISA kit was used to detect HCMV-specific IgG in serum. Peripheral blood mononuclear cells were isolated from blood by Ficoll density gradient centrifugation. Bulk peripheral blood T-cell repertoires were additionally sequenced from unsorted PBMC for roughly six donors. Synthesis of cDNA was primed from the TCR beta constant segment and was followed by two consecutive PCR amplification steps. Libraries were sequenced as 2 x 150 bp reads on Illumina HiSeq 2000/2500, MiSeq or NextSeq. MIGEC handled demultiplexing of the reads and grouping by UMI, while MiTCR was used to assemble and quantify clonotypes. Only TCR cDNA sequences supported by at least two reads were kept to exclude erroneous sequences. The tcR package was used for downstream repertoire analysis, with clonotypes matched between fractions based on CDR3 nucleotide sequence plus V segment. VDJmatch was used to annotate antigen specificity against VDJdb, with one amino acid substitution in CDR3 permitted.

Here the sequenced sample was PBMCs from blood, taken on the day of vaccination. The receptor was isolated from a man over 45 who received an inactivated influenza vaccine. Donor details come from another sample of the same person, matched by shared clones. This chain is built from TRBV12-3 or TRBV12-4 and TRBJ2-7; TRBD1 is perhaps the D gene, given 5 matching bases. The DNA reads as follows: TGTGCCAGCAGTATCGACAGATTGGTCGCCTACGAGCAGTACTTC. Translated, it gives CASSIDRLVAYEQYF.